Given below is one T cell receptor (beta chain) in context. A much larger clonotype is one base distant, so this may be a read error. From germline, CDR1 is LGHNA and CDR2 YSLEER. Trimming shortened V by 2 bases and J by 9 bases, and 11 bases separated the two germline ends. CDR3 size: 13 residues. The entry originates in a study of blood T cells in healthy people across ages. Alongside a J-beta primer mix, a sample-barcoded 5' primer served in a second PCR lasting about 6 to 12 cycles. TCRdb fed the 5' RACE reads into MiXCR, producing one record per CDR3 protein. This table holds around 870,000 distinct CDR3 sequences, under 35% found once.

This TCR was sampled from a woman over 75 in good health. Sample: blood. The chain couples TRBV4-3 to TRBJ2-1; perhaps TRBD2 as D (5 bases). CDR3 sequence reads: CASSQREQREQFF. CDR3 in DNA: TGCGCCAGCAGCCAAAGGGAGCAGCGTGAGCAGTTCTTC.